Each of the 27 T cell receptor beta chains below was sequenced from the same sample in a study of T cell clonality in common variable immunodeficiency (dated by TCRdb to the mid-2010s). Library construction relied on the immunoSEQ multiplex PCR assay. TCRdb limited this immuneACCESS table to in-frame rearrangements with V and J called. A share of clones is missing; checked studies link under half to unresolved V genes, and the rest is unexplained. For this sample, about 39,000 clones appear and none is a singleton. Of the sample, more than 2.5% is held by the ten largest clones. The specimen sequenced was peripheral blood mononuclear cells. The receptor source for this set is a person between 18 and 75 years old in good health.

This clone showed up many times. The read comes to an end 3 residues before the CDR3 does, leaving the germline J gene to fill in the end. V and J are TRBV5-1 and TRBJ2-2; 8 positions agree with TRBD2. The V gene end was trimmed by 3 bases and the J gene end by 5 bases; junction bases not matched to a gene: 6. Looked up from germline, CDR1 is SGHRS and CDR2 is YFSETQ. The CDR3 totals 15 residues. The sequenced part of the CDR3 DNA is TGCGCCAGCAGCTCGGGGGGGACTGAAACCGGGGAG. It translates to CASSSGGTETGE. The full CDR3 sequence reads CASSSGGTETGELFF. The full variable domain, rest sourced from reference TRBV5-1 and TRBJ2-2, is KAGVTQTPRYLIKTRGQQVTLSCSPISGHRSVSWYQQTPGQGLQFLFEYFSETQRNKGNFPGRFSGRQFSNSRSEMNVSTLELGDSALYLCASSSGGTETGELFFGEGSRLTVL.

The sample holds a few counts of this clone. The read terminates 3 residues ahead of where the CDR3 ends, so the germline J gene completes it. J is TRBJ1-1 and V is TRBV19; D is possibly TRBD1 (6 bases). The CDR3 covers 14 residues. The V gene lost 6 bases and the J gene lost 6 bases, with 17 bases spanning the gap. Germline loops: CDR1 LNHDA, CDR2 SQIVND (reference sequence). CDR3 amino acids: CASSPGGARSEAFF. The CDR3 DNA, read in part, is TGTGCCAGTAGCCCGGGGGGGGCGCGGTCTGAA.

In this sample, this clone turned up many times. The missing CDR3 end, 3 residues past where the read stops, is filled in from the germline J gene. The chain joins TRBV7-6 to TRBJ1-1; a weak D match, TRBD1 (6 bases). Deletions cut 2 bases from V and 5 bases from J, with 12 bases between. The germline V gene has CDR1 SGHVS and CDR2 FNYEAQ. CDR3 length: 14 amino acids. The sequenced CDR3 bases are TGTGCCAGCAGCTTACCGGGAAGGGGGACTGAA. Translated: CASSLPGRGTE. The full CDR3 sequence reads CASSLPGRGTEAFF.

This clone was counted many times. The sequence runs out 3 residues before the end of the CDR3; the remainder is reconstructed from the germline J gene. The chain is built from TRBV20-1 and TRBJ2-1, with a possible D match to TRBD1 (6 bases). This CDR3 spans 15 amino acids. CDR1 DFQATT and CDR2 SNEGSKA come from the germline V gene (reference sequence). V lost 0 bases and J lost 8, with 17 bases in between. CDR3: CSARETGVRSDEQFF. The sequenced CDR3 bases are TGCAGTGCTAGAGAGACAGGAGTCAGGAGCGATGAG.

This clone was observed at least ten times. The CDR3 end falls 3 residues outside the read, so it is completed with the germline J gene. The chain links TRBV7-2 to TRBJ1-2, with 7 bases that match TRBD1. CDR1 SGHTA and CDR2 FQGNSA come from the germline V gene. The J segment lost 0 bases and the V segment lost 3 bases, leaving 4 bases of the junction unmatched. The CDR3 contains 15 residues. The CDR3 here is CASSFRGTANYGYTF. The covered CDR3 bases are TGTGCCAGCAGCTTCCGGGGGACAGCTAACTATGGC. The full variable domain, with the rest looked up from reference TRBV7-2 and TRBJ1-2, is GAGVSQSPSNKVTEKGKDVELRCDPISGHTALYWYRQSLGQGLEFLIYFQGNSAPDKSGLPSDRFSAERTGGSVSTLTIQRTQQEDSAVYLCASSFRGTANYGYTFGSGTRLTVV.

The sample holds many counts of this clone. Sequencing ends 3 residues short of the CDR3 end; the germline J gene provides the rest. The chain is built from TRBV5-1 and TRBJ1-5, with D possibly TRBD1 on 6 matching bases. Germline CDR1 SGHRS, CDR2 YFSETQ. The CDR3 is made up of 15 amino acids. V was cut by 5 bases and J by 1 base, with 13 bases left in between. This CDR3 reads CASSPQGISNQPQHF. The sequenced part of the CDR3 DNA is TGCGCCAGCAGTCCTCAGGGGATCAGCAATCAGCCC.

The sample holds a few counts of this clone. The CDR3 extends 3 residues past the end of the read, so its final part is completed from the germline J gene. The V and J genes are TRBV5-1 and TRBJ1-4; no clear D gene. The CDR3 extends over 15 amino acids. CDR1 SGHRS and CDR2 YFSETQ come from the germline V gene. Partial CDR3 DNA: TGCGCCAGCAGCTTGGAGGGCCGTCCTAATTCACCA. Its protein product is CASSLEGRPNSP. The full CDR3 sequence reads CASSLEGRPNSPLFF.

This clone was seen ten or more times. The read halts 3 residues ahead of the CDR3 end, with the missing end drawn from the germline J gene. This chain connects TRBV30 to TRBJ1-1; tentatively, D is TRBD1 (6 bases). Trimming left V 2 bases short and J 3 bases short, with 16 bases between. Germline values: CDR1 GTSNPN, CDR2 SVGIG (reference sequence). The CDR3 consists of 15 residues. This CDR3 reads CAWSYTVAGDTEAFF. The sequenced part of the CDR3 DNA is TGTGCCTGGAGTTACACCGTTGCAGGGGACACTGAA. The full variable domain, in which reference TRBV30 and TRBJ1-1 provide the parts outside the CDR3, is SQTIHQWPATLVQPVGSPLSLECTVEGTSNPNLYWYRQAAGRGLQLLFYSVGIGQISSEVPQNLSASRPQDRQFILSSKKLLLSDSGFYLCAWSYTVAGDTEAFFGQGTRLTVV.

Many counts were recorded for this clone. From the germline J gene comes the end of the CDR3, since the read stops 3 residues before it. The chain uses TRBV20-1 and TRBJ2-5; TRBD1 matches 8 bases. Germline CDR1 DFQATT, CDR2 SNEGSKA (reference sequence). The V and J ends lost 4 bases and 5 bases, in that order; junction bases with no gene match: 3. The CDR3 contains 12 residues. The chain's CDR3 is CSATDRGETQYF. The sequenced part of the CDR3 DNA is TGCAGTGCTACCGACAGGGGCGAGACC.

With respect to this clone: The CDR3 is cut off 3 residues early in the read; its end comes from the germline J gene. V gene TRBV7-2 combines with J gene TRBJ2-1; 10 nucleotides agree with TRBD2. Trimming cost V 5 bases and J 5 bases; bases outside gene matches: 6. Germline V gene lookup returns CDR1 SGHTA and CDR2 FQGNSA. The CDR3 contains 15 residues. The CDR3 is CASSPRTSGDNEQFF. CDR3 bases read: TGTGCCAGCAGCCCCAGGACTAGCGGTGACAATGAG.

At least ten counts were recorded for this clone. The part of the CDR3 DNA that was read is TGTGCCACCCTCCGCAATGCCGGTCCAACTAATGAAAAA. Its protein product is CATLRNAGPTNEK. The whole CDR3 reads CATLRNAGPTNEKLFF. The chain combines TRBV2 with TRBJ1-4, with D hard to call. The read comes to an end 3 residues before the CDR3 does, leaving the germline J gene to fill in the end. V was shortened by 10 bases and J by 0 bases, with 18 bases between the two germline ends. The germline gives CDR1 SNHLY, CDR2 FYNNEI. This CDR3 has 16 residues.

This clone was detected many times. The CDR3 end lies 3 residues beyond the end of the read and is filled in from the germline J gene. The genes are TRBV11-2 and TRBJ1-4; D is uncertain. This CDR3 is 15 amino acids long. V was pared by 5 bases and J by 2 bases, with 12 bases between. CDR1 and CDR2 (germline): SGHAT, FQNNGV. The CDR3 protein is CASSPGVQTNEKLFF. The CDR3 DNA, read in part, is TGTGCCAGCAGCCCCGGGGTACAGACTAATGAAAAA. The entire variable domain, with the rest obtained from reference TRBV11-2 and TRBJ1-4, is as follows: EAGVAQSPRYKIIEKRQSVAFWCNPISGHATLYWYQQILGQGPKLLIQFQNNGVVDDSQLPKDRFSAERLKGVDSTLKIQPAKLEDSAVYLCASSPGVQTNEKLFFGSGTQLSVL.

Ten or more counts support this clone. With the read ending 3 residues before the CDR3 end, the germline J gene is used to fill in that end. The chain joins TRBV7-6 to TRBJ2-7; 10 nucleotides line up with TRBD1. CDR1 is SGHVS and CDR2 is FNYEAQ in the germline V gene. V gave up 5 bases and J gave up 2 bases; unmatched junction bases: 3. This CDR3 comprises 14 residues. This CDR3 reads CASSLGTGAYEQYF. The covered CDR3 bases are TGTGCCAGCAGCCTCGGGACAGGGGCCTACGAG.

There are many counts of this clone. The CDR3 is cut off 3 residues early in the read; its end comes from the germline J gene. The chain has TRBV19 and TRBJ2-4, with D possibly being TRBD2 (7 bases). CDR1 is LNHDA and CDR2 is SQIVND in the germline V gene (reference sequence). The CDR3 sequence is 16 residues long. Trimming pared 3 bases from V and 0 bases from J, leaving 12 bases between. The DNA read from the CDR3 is TGTGCCAGTAGTATGGTCGGGGGGCTAGCCAAAAACATT. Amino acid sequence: CASSMVGGLAKNI. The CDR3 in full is CASSMVGGLAKNIQYF.

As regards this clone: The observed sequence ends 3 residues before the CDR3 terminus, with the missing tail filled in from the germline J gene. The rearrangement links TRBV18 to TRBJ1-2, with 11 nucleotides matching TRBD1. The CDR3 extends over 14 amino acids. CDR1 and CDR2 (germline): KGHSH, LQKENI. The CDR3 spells CASSPDRGRYDYTF. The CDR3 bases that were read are TGTGCCAGCTCACCGGACAGGGGGCGGTACGAC.

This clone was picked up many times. The CDR3 bases that were read are TGTGCCAGCAGCGTAGCTGGAGGACAGGGAGGATTTGCAGATACG. Its translation is CASSVAGGQGGFADT. The full CDR3 protein is CASSVAGGQGGFADTQYF. This chain connects TRBV9 to TRBJ2-3; 8 bases align to TRBD1. From the germline J gene comes the end of the CDR3, since the read stops 3 residues before it. Germline lookup yields CDR1 SGDLS and CDR2 YYNGEE. The CDR3 has 18 residues. V shed 0 bases, J shed 4 bases, and the junction held 13 bases outside the gene matches.

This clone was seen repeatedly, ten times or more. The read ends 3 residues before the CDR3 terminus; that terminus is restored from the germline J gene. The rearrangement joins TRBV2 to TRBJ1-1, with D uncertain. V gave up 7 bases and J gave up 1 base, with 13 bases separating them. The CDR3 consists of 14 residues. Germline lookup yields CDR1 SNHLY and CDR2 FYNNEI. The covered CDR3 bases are TGTGCCAGCAATTTGAGGGTCAGGAACACTGAA. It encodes CASNLRVRNTE. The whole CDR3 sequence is CASNLRVRNTEAFF.

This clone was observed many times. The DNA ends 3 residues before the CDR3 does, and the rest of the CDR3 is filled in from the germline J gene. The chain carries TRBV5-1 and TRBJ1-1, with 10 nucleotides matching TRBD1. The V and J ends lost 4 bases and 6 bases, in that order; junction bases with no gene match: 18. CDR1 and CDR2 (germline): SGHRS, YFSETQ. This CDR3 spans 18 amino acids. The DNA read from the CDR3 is TGCGCCAGCAGCCTGAATCCGGGACAGGGGAAGGATGGCGCTGAA. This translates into CASSLNPGQGKDGAE. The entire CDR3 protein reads CASSLNPGQGKDGAEAFF. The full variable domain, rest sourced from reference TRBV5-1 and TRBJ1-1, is KAGVTQTPRYLIKTRGQQVTLSCSPISGHRSVSWYQQTPGQGLQFLFEYFSETQRNKGNFPGRFSGRQFSNSRSEMNVSTLELGDSALYLCASSLNPGQGKDGAEAFFGQGTRLTVV.

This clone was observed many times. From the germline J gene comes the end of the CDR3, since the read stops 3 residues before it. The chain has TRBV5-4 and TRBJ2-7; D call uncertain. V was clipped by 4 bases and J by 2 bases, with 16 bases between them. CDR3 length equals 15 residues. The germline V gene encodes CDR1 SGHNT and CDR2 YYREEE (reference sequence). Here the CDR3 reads CASSPRGDTTYEQYF. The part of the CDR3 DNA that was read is TGTGCCAGCAGCCCGAGAGGAGACACGACCTACGAG. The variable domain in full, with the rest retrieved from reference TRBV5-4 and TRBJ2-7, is ETGVTQSPTHLIKTRGQQVTLRCSSQSGHNTVSWYQQALGQGPQFIFQYYREEENGRGNFPPRFSGLQFPNYSSELNVNALELDDSALYLCASSPRGDTTYEQYFGPGTRLTVT.

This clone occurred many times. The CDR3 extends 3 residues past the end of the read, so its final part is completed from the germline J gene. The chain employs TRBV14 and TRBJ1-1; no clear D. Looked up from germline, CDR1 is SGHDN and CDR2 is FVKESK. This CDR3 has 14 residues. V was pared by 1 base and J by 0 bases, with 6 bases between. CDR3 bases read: TGTGCCAGCAGCCAAGCAGAGATGAACACTGAA. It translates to CASSQAEMNTE. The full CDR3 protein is CASSQAEMNTEAFF.

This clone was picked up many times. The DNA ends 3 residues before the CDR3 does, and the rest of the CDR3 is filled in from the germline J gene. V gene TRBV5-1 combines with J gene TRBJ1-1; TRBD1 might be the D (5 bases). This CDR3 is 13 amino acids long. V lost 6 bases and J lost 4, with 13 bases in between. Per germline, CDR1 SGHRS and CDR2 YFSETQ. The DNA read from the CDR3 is TGCGCCAGCACTGGGGGGGTGGGCACTGAA. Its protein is CASTGGVGTE. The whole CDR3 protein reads CASTGGVGTEAFF.

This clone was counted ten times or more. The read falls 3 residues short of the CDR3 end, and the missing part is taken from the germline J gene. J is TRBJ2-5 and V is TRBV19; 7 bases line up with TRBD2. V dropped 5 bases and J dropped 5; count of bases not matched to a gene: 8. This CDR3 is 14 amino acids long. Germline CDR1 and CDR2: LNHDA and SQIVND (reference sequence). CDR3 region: CASSPGGDLETQYF. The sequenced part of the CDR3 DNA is TGTGCCAGTAGTCCTGGGGGGGATCTGGAGACC. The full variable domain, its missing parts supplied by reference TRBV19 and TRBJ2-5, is DGGITQSPKYLFRKEGQNVTLSCEQNLNHDAMYWYRQDPGQGLRLIYYSQIVNDFQKGDIAEGYSVSREKKESFPLTVTSAQKNPTAFYLCASSPGGDLETQYFGPGTRLLVL.

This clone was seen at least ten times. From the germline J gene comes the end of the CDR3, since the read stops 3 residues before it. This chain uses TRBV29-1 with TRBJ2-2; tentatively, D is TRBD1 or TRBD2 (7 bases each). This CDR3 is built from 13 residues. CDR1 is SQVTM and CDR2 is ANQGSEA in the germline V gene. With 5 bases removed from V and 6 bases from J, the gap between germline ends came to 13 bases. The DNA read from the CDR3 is TGCAGCGTTCAGACAGGGAGGGCCGGGGAG. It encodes CSVQTGRAGE. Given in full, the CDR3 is CSVQTGRAGELFF.

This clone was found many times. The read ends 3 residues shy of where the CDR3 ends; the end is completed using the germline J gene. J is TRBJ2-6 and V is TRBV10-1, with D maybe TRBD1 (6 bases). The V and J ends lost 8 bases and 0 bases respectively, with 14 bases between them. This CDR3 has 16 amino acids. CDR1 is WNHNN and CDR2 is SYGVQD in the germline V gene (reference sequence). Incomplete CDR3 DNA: TGCGCCAGCTCTAGGACAGTTACCTCTGGGGCCAACGTC. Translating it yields CASSRTVTSGANV. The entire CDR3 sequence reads CASSRTVTSGANVLTF.

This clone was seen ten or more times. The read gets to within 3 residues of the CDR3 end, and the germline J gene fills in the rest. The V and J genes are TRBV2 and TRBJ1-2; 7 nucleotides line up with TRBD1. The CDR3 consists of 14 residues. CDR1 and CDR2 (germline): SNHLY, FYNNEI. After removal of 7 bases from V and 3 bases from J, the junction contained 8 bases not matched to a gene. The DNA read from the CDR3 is TGTGCCAGCAATAGACAGGGAGTGGACTATGGC. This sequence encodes CASNRQGVDYG. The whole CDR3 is CASNRQGVDYGYTF.

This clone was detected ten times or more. The covered CDR3 bases are TGCGCCAGCACCCCCGGAGTCAGGGAATCACCC. Protein sequence: CASTPGVRESP. Given in full, the CDR3 is CASTPGVRESPLHF. The rearrangement joins TRBV5-1 to TRBJ1-6; tentatively, D is TRBD1 (5 bases). The CDR3 is cut off 3 residues early in the read; its end comes from the germline J gene. The germline V and J ends were trimmed by 6 bases and 10 bases, with 17 bases remaining between them. Germline V CDR1 and CDR2: SGHRS, YFSETQ. The CDR3 spans 14 residues.

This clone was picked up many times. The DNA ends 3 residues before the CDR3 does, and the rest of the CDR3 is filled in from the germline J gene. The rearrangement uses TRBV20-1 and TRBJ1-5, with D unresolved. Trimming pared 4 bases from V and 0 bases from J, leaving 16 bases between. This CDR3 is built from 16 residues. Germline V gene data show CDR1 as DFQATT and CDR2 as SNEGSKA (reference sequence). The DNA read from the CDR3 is TGCAGTGCTACCCCCCCAACTAAAGTTAGCAATCAGCCC. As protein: CSATPPTKVSNQP. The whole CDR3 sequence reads CSATPPTKVSNQPQHF.